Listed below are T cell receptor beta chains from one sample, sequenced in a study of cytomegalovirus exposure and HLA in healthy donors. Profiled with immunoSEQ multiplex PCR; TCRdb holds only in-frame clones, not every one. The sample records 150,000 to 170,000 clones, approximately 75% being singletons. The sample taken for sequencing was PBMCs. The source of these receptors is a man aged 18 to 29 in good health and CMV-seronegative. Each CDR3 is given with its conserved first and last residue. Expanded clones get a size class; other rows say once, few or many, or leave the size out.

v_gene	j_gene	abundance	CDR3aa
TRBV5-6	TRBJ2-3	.	CASVYYRRDRGTDTQYF
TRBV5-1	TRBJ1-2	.	CASAIGTGGNYGYTF
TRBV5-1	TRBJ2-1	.	CASSLTGSRAGGNNEQFF
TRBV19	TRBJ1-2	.	CASKDIRYYGYTF
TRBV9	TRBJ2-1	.	CASSQGLAGASYNEQFF
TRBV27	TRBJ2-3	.	CASSPLTSGGATDTQYF
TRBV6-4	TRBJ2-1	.	CASSELGGSSYNEQFF
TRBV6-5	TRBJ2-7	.	CASSPFVGGYEQYF
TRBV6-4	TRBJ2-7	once	CASSEKNIDTHSYEQYF
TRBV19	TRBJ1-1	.	CASSTGGGNGVDHRTEAFF